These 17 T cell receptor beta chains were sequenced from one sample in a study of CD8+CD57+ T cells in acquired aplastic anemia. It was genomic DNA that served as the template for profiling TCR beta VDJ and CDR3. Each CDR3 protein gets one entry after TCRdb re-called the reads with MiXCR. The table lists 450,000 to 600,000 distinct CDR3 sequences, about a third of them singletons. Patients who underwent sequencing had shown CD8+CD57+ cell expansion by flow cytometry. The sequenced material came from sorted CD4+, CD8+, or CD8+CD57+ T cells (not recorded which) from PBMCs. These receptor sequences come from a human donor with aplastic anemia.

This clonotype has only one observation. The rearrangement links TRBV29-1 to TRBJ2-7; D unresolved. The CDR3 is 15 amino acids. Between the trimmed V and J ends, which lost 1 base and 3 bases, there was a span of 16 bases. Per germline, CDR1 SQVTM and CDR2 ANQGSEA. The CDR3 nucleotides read TGCAGCGTTGAAGTTCTACTCAACTATGGCTACGAGCAGTACTTC. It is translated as CSVEVLLNYGYEQYF.

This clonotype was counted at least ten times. Here the CDR3 reads CATSVDRASYNEQFF. The CDR3 DNA reads as TGTGCCACCAGTGTGGACAGGGCATCCTACAATGAGCAGTTCTTC. The chain is built from TRBV15 and TRBJ2-1; TRBD1 matches at 8 bases. V lost 6 bases and J lost 1; bases outside the gene matches: 5. The germline CDR1 and CDR2 sequences are LNHNV and YYDKDF (reference sequence). The CDR3 totals 15 residues.

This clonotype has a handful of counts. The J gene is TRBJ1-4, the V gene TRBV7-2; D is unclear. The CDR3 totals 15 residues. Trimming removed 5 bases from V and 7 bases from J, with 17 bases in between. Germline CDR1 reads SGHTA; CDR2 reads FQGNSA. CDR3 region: CASSPQTGPVEKLFF. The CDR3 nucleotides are TGTGCCAGCAGCCCTCAGACCGGCCCGGTTGAAAAACTGTTTTTT.

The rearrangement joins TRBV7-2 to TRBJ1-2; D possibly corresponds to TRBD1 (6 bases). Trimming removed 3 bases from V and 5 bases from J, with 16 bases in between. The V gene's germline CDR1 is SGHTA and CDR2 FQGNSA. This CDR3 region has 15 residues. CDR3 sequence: CASSLRGTGQYGYTF. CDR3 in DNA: TGTGCCAGCAGCTTGAGGGGGACGGGCCAATATGGCTACACCTTC.

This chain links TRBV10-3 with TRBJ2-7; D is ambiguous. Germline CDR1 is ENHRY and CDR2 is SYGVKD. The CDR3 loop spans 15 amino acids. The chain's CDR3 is CAPLGFGITSYEQYF. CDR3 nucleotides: TGTGCACCCCTTGGATTTGGGATAACGTCCTACGAGCAGTACTTC.

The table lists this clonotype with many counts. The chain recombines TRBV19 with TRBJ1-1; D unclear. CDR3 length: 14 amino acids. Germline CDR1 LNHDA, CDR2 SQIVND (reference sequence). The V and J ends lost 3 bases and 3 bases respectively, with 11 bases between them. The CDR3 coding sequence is TGTGCCAGTAGTATTCGAGAGAGGGACACTGAAGCTTTCTTT. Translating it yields CASSIRERDTEAFF.

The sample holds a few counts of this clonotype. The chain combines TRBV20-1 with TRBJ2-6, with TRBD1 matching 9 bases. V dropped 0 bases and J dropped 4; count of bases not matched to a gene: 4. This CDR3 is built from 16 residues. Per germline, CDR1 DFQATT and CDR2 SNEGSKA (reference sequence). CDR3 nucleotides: TGCAGTGCTAGAGAACAGGGGGCGGCGGGGGCCAACGTCCTGACTTTC. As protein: CSAREQGAAGANVLTF.

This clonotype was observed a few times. The CDR3 coding sequence is TGTGCCAGCAGCGTAGATCCGGAGAACACTGAAGCTTTCTTT. The encoded protein is CASSVDPENTEAFF. V and J are TRBV9 and TRBJ1-1; unclear D gene. CDR3 length equals 14 residues. Trimming pared 0 bases from V and 1 base from J, leaving 7 bases between. CDR1 and CDR2 from the germline V gene are SGDLS and YYNGEE.

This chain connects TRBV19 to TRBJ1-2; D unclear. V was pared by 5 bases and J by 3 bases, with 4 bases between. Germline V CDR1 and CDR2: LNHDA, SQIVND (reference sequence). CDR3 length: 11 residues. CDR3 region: CASSVYYGYTF. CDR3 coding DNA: TGTGCCAGTAGTGTATACTATGGCTACACCTTC.

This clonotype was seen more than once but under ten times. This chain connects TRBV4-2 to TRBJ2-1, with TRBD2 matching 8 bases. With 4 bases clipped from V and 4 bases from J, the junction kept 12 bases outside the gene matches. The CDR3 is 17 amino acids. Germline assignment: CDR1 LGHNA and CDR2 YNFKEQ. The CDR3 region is CASSPSFAGGKYNEQFF. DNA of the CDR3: TGTGCCAGCAGCCCCTCCTTTGCGGGGGGAAAGTACAATGAGCAGTTCTTC.

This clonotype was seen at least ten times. CDR3 nucleotide sequence: TGCAGTGCCCCGGGCCGAGGGGCACACACAGATACGCAGTATTTT. This gives the protein CSAPGRGAHTDTQYF. This chain uses TRBV20-1 with TRBJ2-3; either TRBD1 or TRBD2 may fit D (5 bases each). CDR1 is DFQATT and CDR2 is SNEGSKA in the germline V gene (reference sequence). Deletions cut 6 bases from V and 2 bases from J, with 18 bases between. The CDR3 totals 15 residues.

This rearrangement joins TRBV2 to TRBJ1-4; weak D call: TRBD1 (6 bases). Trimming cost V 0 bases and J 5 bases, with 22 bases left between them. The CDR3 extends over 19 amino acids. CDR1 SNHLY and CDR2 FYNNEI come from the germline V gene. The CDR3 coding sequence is TGTGCCAGCAGTGAAGCCCACCTCCCAAACAGGGAGGAGAATGAAAAACTGTTTTTT. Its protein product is CASSEAHLPNREENEKLFF.

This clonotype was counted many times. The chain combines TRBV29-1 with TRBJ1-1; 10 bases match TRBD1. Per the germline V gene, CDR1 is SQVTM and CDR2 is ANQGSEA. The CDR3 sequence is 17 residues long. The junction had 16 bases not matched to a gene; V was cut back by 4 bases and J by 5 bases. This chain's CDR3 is CSVVGVIGTGAITEAFF. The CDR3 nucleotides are TGCAGCGTTGTGGGAGTGATCGGGACAGGGGCAATTACTGAAGCTTTCTTT.

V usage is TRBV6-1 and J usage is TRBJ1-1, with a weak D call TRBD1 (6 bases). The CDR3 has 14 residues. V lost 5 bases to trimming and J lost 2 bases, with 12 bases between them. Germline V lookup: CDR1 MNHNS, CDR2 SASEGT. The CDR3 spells CASSTTGSNTEAFF. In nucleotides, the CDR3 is TGTGCCAGCAGTACAACAGGGAGTAACACTGAAGCTTTCTTT.

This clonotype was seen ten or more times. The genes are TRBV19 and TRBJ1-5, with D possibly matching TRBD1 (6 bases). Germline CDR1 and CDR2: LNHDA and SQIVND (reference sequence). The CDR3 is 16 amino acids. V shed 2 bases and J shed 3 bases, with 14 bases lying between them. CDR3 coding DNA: TGTGCCAGTAGTATACATACAGGGAGCCCCAATCAGCCCCAGCATTTT. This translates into CASSIHTGSPNQPQHF.

The CDR3 bases are TGTGCCAGTAGCTTTACAGGGGTCCAGCAGCCCCAGCATTTT. This translates into CASSFTGVQQPQHF. This chain uses TRBV19 with TRBJ1-5, with 7 bases matching TRBD1. The germline CDR1 and CDR2 sequences are LNHDA and SQIVND (reference sequence). The CDR3 extends over 14 amino acids. The junction had 9 bases not matched to a gene; V was cut back by 6 bases and J by 7 bases.

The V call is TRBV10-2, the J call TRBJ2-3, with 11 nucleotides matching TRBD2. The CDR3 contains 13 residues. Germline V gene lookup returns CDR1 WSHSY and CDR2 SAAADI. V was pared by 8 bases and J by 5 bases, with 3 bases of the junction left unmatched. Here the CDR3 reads CASRLAGIDTQYF. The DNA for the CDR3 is TGCGCCAGCCGACTAGCGGGAATAGATACGCAGTATTTT.